Below, 29 T cell receptor beta chains from the same sample are listed, as sequenced in a study of Graves' ophthalmopathy and Graves' hyperthyroidism. RNA transcripts were the source from which TCR beta CDR3 regions were amplified. RT-PCR with HTBI primers came first, then second-round multiplex PCR. TCRdb re-derived calls from the multiplex PCR reads in MiXCR, one entry per CDR3 protein. The data hold approximately 210,000 distinct CDR3 sequences, with approximately 21% observed a single time. Input material: peripheral blood. The receptors stem from a woman aged 45-65 years with Graves' ophthalmopathy.

There are a few counts of this clonotype. The chain links TRBV7-8 to TRBJ2-5; the D is unclear. This CDR3 is built from 14 residues. V gave up 3 bases and J gave up 0 bases, with 8 bases separating them. The germline gives CDR1 SGHVS, CDR2 FQNEAQ. The CDR3 reads CASSFNTYQETQYF. CDR3 DNA: TGTGCCAGCAGCTTTAACACGTACCAAGAGACCCAGTACTTC.

Many counts were recorded for this clonotype. The chain couples TRBV15 to TRBJ2-5; tentatively, D is TRBD2 (6 bases). Trimming stripped 2 bases from V and 5 bases from J, with 18 bases between. CDR3 size: 16 residues. Germline assignment: CDR1 LNHNV and CDR2 YYDKDF (reference sequence). CDR3: CATSRSLGGAGETQYF. The DNA of the CDR3 is TGTGCCACCAGCAGATCCCTCGGAGGGGCAGGGGAGACCCAGTACTTC.

The table lists this clonotype with many counts. The chain uses TRBV18 and TRBJ2-7, with D uncertain. V lost 3 bases and J lost 12, with 12 bases in between. The CDR3 has 11 residues. The germline gives CDR1 KGHSH, CDR2 LQKENI. Here the CDR3 DNA reads TGTGCCAGCTCACCTGACGATGGTGTGTACTTC. It is translated as CASSPDDGVYF.

This clonotype was found many times. The chain's CDR3 is CASSLREGYEQYF. DNA for the CDR3: TGTGCCAGCAGTTTGCGGGAGGGCTACGAGCAGTACTTC. The chain has TRBV12-3 or TRBV12-4 and TRBJ2-7, with TRBD2 identical over 9 bases. The CDR3 loop spans 13 amino acids. Germline trimming cut 3 bases from V and 3 bases from J; bases unmatched to any gene: 0.

This clonotype was observed many times. This chain connects TRBV28 to TRBJ1-2; D is unresolved. Germline V gene data show CDR1 as MDHEN and CDR2 as SYDVKM. This CDR3 is 16 amino acids long. Trimming stripped 7 bases from V and 0 bases from J, with 18 bases between. CDR3 nucleotides: TGTGCCAGCACCCTCAGGTTCGGATTAGCTAACTATGGCTACACCTTC. Residues: CASTLRFGLANYGYTF.

CDR3 coding DNA: TGTGCCACCAGTGATTCCACAGGATCGAGAGAGACCCAGTACTTC. It encodes CATSDSTGSRETQYF. V gene TRBV24-1 combines with J gene TRBJ2-5; perhaps TRBD1 as D (5 bases). Germline V lookup: CDR1 KGHDR, CDR2 SFDVKD. The CDR3 loop spans 15 amino acids. Trimming stripped 2 bases from V and 4 bases from J, with 13 bases between.

This clonotype was seen at least ten times. This chain joins TRBV11-2 and TRBJ1-1; D remains unclear. This CDR3 has 14 residues. The V gene lost 2 bases and the J gene lost 1 base, with 8 bases spanning the gap. The V gene's germline CDR1 is SGHAT and CDR2 FQNNGV. CDR3 coding DNA: TGTGCCAGCAGCTTATCGATCGAGAACACTGAAGCTTTCTTT. Amino acid sequence: CASSLSIENTEAFF.

This clonotype was seen many times. One base away lies a much larger clone, so this may be a sequencing read error. This chain connects TRBV6-5 to TRBJ1-2; TRBD1 agrees at 7 bases. The CDR3 consists of 14 residues. Losses at the gene ends were 5 bases for V and 6 bases for J; bases not matched to a gene: 9. From germline, CDR1 is MNHEY and CDR2 SVGAGI. The CDR3 DNA reads as TGTGCCAGCAGTCGTCAGGGGGAAGTTGATGGCTACACCTTC. Translation gives CASSRQGEVDGYTF.

This clonotype has ten or more counts. V gene TRBV7-2 combines with J gene TRBJ1-2; D is uncertain. Germline V gene lookup returns CDR1 SGHTA and CDR2 FQGNSA. With 6 bases removed from V and 2 bases from J, the gap between germline ends came to 10 bases. This CDR3 is 13 amino acids long. The DNA for the CDR3 is TGTGCCAGCAGTCCCGACGGGAACTATGGCTACACCTTC. It translates to CASSPDGNYGYTF. The whole variable domain, filled in from reference TRBV7-2 and TRBJ1-2, reads GAGVSQSPSNKVTEKGKDVELRCDPISGHTALYWYRQSLGQGLEFLIYFQGNSAPDKSGLPSDRFSAERTGGSVSTLTIQRTQQEDSAVYLCASSPDGNYGYTFGSGTRLTVV.

This clonotype occurred many times. This chain connects TRBV10-3 to TRBJ2-7, with TRBD1 matching 8 bases. CDR1 ENHRY and CDR2 SYGVKD come from the germline V gene. This CDR3 has 13 residues. The J segment lost 3 bases and the V segment lost 6 bases, leaving 4 bases of the junction unmatched. The CDR3 loop is CAIRPDRGYEQYF. CDR3 coding DNA: TGTGCCATCAGACCCGACAGGGGCTACGAGCAGTACTTC.

In its sample, this clonotype was seen many times. As DNA, the CDR3 is TGCAGTGCCAAGGACAGGCCGAACACTGAAGCTTTCTTT. Amino acid sequence: CSAKDRPNTEAFF. The J gene is TRBJ1-1, the V gene TRBV20-1; 7 bases agree with TRBD1. Germline trimming cut 6 bases from V and 1 base from J; bases unmatched to any gene: 5. In germline, CDR1 is DFQATT, CDR2 SNEGSKA (reference sequence). The CDR3 contains 13 residues.

This clonotype has at least ten counts. This chain uses TRBV19 with TRBJ1-1; no definite D call. This CDR3 region has 14 residues. Trimming took 4 bases from V and 0 from J, leaving 9 bases between them. Germline lookup yields CDR1 LNHDA and CDR2 SQIVND (reference sequence). CDR3 coding DNA: TGTGCCAGTAGTAAGGGTGTCATGAACACTGAAGCTTTCTTT. Protein product: CASSKGVMNTEAFF.

Ten or more counts support this clonotype. The gene calls are TRBV5-1 and TRBJ2-7, with D hard to call. Per the germline V gene, CDR1 is SGHRS and CDR2 is YFSETQ. The V end was cut by 4 bases, the J end by 6 bases, with 20 bases between. The CDR3 length is 15 residues. The DNA of the CDR3 is TGCGCCAGCAGCCGCGACGGAATATTCCTTAGCGAGCAGTACTTC. Residues: CASSRDGIFLSEQYF.

This clonotype was seen ten or more times. The genes are TRBV27 and TRBJ1-1; D is possibly TRBD1 (6 bases). This CDR3 region has 15 residues. V was shortened by 5 bases and J by 4 bases, with 17 bases between the two germline ends. Germline V gives CDR1 MNHEY, CDR2 SMNVEV (reference sequence). CDR3 bases: TGTGCCAGCAGTCCCTCGGACAGCGAACCCACTGAAGCTTTCTTT. Residues: CASSPSDSEPTEAFF.

This clonotype was seen at least ten times. J is TRBJ1-1 and V is TRBV20-1, with D unclear. V lost 3 bases to trimming and J lost 8 bases, with 13 bases between them. The CDR3 sequence is 12 residues long. CDR1 and CDR2 from the germline V gene are DFQATT and SNEGSKA (reference sequence). The CDR3 reads CSASSTGKEAFF. Written as DNA, the CDR3 is TGCAGTGCTAGTAGTACCGGGAAAGAAGCTTTCTTT.

There are many counts of this clonotype. CDR3 in DNA: TGTGCCAGCAGTGATACGAGCTCTGGAAACACCATATATTTT. This gives the protein CASSDTSSGNTIYF. This sequence joins TRBV12-3 or TRBV12-4 and TRBJ1-3; D not certain. V lost 5 bases, J lost 0 bases, and 8 bases lay in between. This CDR3 spans 14 amino acids.

The rearrangement links TRBV6-1 to TRBJ1-6, with D possibly TRBD1 on 6 matching bases. The germline V gene encodes CDR1 MNHNS and CDR2 SASEGT. This CDR3 region has 14 residues. The germline V and J ends were trimmed by 6 bases and 9 bases, with 15 bases remaining between them. The CDR3 here is CASRETGIGSPLHF. CDR3 nucleotides: TGTGCCAGCAGGGAAACAGGGATCGGTTCACCCCTCCACTTT.

This clonotype has at least ten counts. The CDR3 DNA reads as TGTGCCAGCAGCGACAACCCAGGTGGGACAGCAGCTTTCTTT. It encodes CASSDNPGGTAAFF. The rearrangement joins TRBV9 to TRBJ1-1, with 7 bases matching TRBD1. Germline-derived CDR1 and CDR2 are SGDLS and YYNGEE. Losses at the gene ends were 3 bases for V and 10 bases for J; bases not matched to a gene: 12. The CDR3 sequence is 14 residues long.

This clonotype has at least ten counts. V is TRBV6-1 and J is TRBJ1-5; 10 bases align to TRBD1. The CDR3 runs 15 residues. Germline assignment: CDR1 MNHNS and CDR2 SASEGT. V shed 6 bases and J 3 bases; nucleotides not matched to a gene: 5. The CDR3 sequence: CASSKDRGLNQPQHF. The CDR3, as DNA: TGTGCCAGCAGCAAAGACAGGGGGCTCAATCAGCCCCAGCATTTT.

A single count supports this clonotype. A much more abundant neighbour one base away suggests this may be a read error. This chain links TRBV6-1 with TRBJ2-2; 10 nucleotides align to TRBD1. CDR1 and CDR2 (germline): MNHNS, SASEGT. This CDR3 contains 18 residues. V dropped 1 base and J dropped 4; count of bases not matched to a gene: 9. CDR3 DNA sequence: TGTGCCAGCAGTGAAGATTTAAGGGGACAGGGGACCACCGGGGAGCTGTTTTTT. Translated, it gives CASSEDLRGQGTTGELFF.

This clonotype has a handful of counts. The gene calls are TRBV28 and TRBJ2-7; 9 positions match TRBD1. The germline gives CDR1 MDHEN, CDR2 SYDVKM. The V gene end was trimmed by 2 bases and the J gene end by 2 bases; junction bases not matched to a gene: 10. The CDR3 covers 17 residues. The CDR3 nucleotides are TGTGCCAGCAGTTTACCTTCACGGGACAGGGTACCCTACGAGCAGTACTTC. Its translation: CASSLPSRDRVPYEQYF.

This clonotype was recorded at least ten times. This may be a read error: a much more frequent sequence differs by one nucleotide. V is TRBV12-3 or TRBV12-4 and J is TRBJ1-2; D remains unclear. The V end lost 5 bases, the J end lost 3 bases, and 7 bases lay between the germline ends. The CDR3 is 12 residues long. This chain's CDR3 is CASSLPHYGYTF. Written as DNA, the CDR3 is TGTGCCAGCAGTCTTCCACACTATGGCTACACCTTC.

This clonotype was detected many times. This chain uses TRBV6-1 with TRBJ1-3; D remains ambiguous. V was cut by 5 bases and J by 1 base, with 9 bases left in between. CDR3 size: 14 residues. Looked up from germline, CDR1 is MNHNS and CDR2 is SASEGT. The chain's CDR3 is CASSRTESGNTIYF. CDR3 nucleotides: TGTGCCAGCAGTCGGACTGAGTCTGGAAACACCATATATTTT.

This clonotype was detected ten times or more. The chain uses TRBV28 and TRBJ2-7, with 7 bases identical to TRBD1. The J segment lost 2 bases and the V segment lost 3 bases, leaving 7 bases of the junction unmatched. Germline CDR1 reads MDHEN; CDR2 reads SYDVKM. The CDR3 runs 15 residues. DNA of the CDR3: TGTGCCAGCAGTTTGGCGGACAGGAAACCCTACGAGCAGTACTTC. Translating gives CASSLADRKPYEQYF.

At least ten counts were recorded for this clonotype. The chain joins TRBV7-9 to TRBJ2-7; D is undetermined. V shed 5 bases and J shed 2 bases, with 13 bases lying between them. Germline V gene lookup returns CDR1 SEHNR and CDR2 FQNEAQ (reference sequence). The CDR3 has 14 amino acids. The CDR3, as DNA: TGTGCCAGCAGCGCCGTAGTCGGCACCTACGAGCAGTACTTC. Residues: CASSAVVGTYEQYF. Full variable domain (remainder filled in from reference TRBV7-9 and TRBJ2-7): DTGVSQNPRHKITKRGQNVTFRCDPISEHNRLYWYRQTLGQGPEFLTYFQNEAQLEKSRLLSDRFSAERPKGSFSTLEIQRTEQGDSAMYLCASSAVVGTYEQYFGPGTRLTVT.

This clonotype was seen ten or more times. The DNA of the CDR3 is TGTGCCAGTAGTTCGGTGGGAGATCCCTCCTACGAGCAGTACTTC. It specifies CASSSVGDPSYEQYF. The V call is TRBV19, the J call TRBJ2-7; D perhaps matches TRBD2 (5 bases). The CDR3 runs to 15 residues. Germline values: CDR1 LNHDA, CDR2 SQIVND (reference sequence). The V end was cut by 5 bases, the J end by 0 bases, with 14 bases between.

This clonotype was seen at least ten times. The genes are TRBV10-1 and TRBJ2-7; TRBD2 matches at 7 bases. The trim removed 3 bases at V and 5 bases at J, leaving 10 bases unmatched. From germline, CDR1 is WNHNN and CDR2 SYGVQD (reference sequence). The CDR3 is 15 amino acids. The DNA of the CDR3 is TGCGCCAGCAGTGAAGGTTCGCGGGAGTTGAACGAGCAGTACTTC. Amino acids: CASSEGSRELNEQYF.

This clonotype came up many times. The J gene is TRBJ1-3, the V gene TRBV15; D ambiguous. Looked up from germline, CDR1 is LNHNV and CDR2 is YYDKDF (reference sequence). The CDR3 runs 14 residues. Trimming stripped 0 bases from V and 7 bases from J, with 10 bases between. In nucleotides, the CDR3 is TGTGCCACCAGCAGAGAATCGCGTGGGAACACCATATATTTT. As protein: CATSRESRGNTIYF.

The chain is built from TRBV20-1 and TRBJ2-5; 9 nucleotides agree with TRBD2. Trimming took 4 bases from V and 4 from J; bases not matched to a gene: 10. The CDR3 is 15 amino acids. Looked up from germline, CDR1 is DFQATT and CDR2 is SNEGSKA (reference sequence). CDR3 coding DNA: TGCAGTGCTACCACCTTTAGCGGGAGAAGAGAGACCCAGTACTTC. Translation gives CSATTFSGRRETQYF.